This TCR beta chain was identified in a study of cytomegalovirus exposure and HLA in healthy donors. Study findings and constraints: Several top significant clusters appeared, in a later analysis, to be linked to common viral pathogens.

Turning to this clone: Its antigen is still unknown.

The CDR3 is 14 residues long. CDR1 and CDR2 (germline): MNHNS, SASEGT. Trimming took off 6 bases at V and 5 bases at J, with 17 bases between the two ends. It was with 60 Vbeta and 13 Jbeta primers that the PCR ran. The repertoire was sequenced with immunoSEQ multiplex PCR; TCRdb's copy has only in-frame clones and lacks some. Of 200,000 or so clones detected, around 83% appear once; the ten largest clones hold roughly 1.3%. Material: PBMCs. V usage is TRBV6-1 and J usage is TRBJ2-7, with a tentative D call TRBD1 (5 bases). The receptor's source is a girl aged 10-17 years in good health and CMV-seronegative. Here the CDR3 DNA reads TGTGCCAGCAGCGACAGTAGTTCTAGGGACGAGCAGTACTTC. The encoded protein is CASSDSSSRDEQYF.